One TCR beta chain is described in this entry. Per the study methods: Counts of nucleated cells, estimated from reference gene primer amplification, were obtained. The data were produced by immunoSEQ multiplex PCR, yet TCRdb's version contains in-frame clones alone and is incomplete. V, J and clone size are those of that table, while D and trimming were read from the DNA. The sample includes about 230,000 clones, roughly 85% seen only once; the top ten take approximately 2.5%. These data are taken from a study of blood T cell repertoires in COVID-19. Study information: T cells, B-cell-depleted T cells, or PBMCs supplied cDNA or gDNA.

CDR3 length: 13 residues. The germline V and J ends were trimmed by 0 bases and 5 bases, with 8 bases remaining between them. In germline, CDR1 is SGHRS, CDR2 YFSETQ. The TCR comes from a woman between 70 and 85 years old with active or convalescent COVID-19. This sequence joins TRBV5-1 and TRBJ1-1, with D unclear. The specimen was peripheral blood. CDR3 loop: CASSLGVETEAFF. The CDR3 nucleotides are TGCGCCAGCAGCTTGGGGGTGGAGACTGAAGCTTTCTTT.